This section outlines one T cell receptor beta chain sequence together with its context. Its antigen is as yet unknown. The record originates from a study of T cell responses to AZD1222 COVID-19 vaccine. General study findings and limits: Clonal diversity was possibly underestimated, and white British individuals and females predominated among donors. Only after the peak T cell response were repertoires sampled.

CDR3 length equals 14 residues. Germline lookup yields CDR1 SGHVS and CDR2 FQNEAQ. With 6 bases removed from V and 2 bases from J, the gap between germline ends came to 11 bases. Some clones are missing from TCRdb's copy, which holds only in-frame ones; the method was immunoSEQ multiplex PCR. The sample carries approximately 100,000 clones, around 94% recorded once. This sequence was found in an adult in good health. This chain uses TRBV7-8 with TRBJ1-3, with D uncertain. The starting material was peripheral blood, obtained on day 0 of AZD1222 vaccination. DNA for the CDR3: TGTGCCAGCAGTTACGGGGAGGCTGGAAACACCATATATTTT. It encodes CASSYGEAGNTIYF.